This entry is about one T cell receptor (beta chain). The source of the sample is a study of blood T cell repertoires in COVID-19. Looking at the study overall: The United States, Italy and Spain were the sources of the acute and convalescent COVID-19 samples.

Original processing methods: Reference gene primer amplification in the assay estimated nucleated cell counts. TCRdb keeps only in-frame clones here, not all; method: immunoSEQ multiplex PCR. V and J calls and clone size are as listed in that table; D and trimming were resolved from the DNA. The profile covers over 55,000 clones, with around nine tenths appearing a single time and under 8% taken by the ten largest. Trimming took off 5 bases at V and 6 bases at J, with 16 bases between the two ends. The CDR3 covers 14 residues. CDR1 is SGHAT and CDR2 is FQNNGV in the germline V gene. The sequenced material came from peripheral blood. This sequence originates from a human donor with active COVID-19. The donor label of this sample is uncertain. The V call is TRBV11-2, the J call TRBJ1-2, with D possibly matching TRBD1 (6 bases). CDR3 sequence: CASSPITGSNGYTF. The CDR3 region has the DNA TGTGCCAGCAGCCCCATAACAGGGTCGAATGGCTACACCTTC. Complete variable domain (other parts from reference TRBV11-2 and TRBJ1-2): EAGVAQSPRYKIIEKRQSVAFWCNPISGHATLYWYQQILGQGPKLLIQFQNNGVVDDSQLPKDRFSAERLKGVDSTLKIQPAKLEDSAVYLCASSPITGSNGYTFGSGTRLTVV.